This passage covers 27 T cell receptor beta chains from one sample sequenced in a study of graft-versus-host responses after intestinal transplantation. Assay used: immunoSEQ multiplex PCR; TCRdb lists only in-frame clones, some missing. The table has about 94,000 clones, roughly 90% seen once. Their antigens are not known. Here the sequenced sample was unstimulated CD8+ T cells sorted from spleen or lymph node cells, taken before intestinal transplant. The receptors originated from a human donor who received an intestinal transplant.

This clone showed up just once. The J gene is TRBJ2-3, the V gene TRBV27, with D perhaps TRBD2 (6 bases). V shed 4 bases and J shed 2 bases, with 13 bases lying between them. Germline CDR1 is MNHEY and CDR2 is SMNVEV (reference sequence). This CDR3 spans 15 amino acids. CDR3 residues: CASSWRAGYTDTQYF. The DNA for the CDR3 is TGTGCCAGCAGTTGGAGGGCGGGGTACACAGATACGCAGTATTTT.

This rearrangement joins TRBV5-5 to TRBJ2-1; the match to TRBD2 covers 12 bases. Germline V gives CDR1 SGHKS, CDR2 YYEKEE (reference sequence). The J segment lost 6 bases and the V segment lost 1 base, leaving 2 bases of the junction unmatched. This CDR3 has 15 amino acids. CDR3 residues: CASSLSSGGANEQFF. CDR3 nucleotide sequence: TGTGCCAGCAGCTTGTCTAGCGGGGGGGCCAATGAGCAGTTCTTC.

The chain has TRBV10-3 and TRBJ2-1; D perhaps matches TRBD2 (6 bases). This CDR3 has 13 residues. In germline, CDR1 is ENHRY, CDR2 SYGVKD. V was shortened by 3 bases and J by 5 bases, with 8 bases between the two germline ends. Here the CDR3 DNA reads TGTGCCATCAGTGAACCGGGAGACAATGAGCAGTTCTTC. It is translated as CAISEPGDNEQFF.

The CDR3 DNA reads TGTGCCAGCAGCTACGGACTAGCGGGGGACCCAGATACGCAGTATTTT. It encodes CASSYGLAGDPDTQYF. This sequence joins TRBV7-9 and TRBJ2-3, with TRBD2 matching over 13 bases. The length of the CDR3 is 16 residues. The V gene end was trimmed by 4 bases and the J gene end by 4 bases; junction bases not matched to a gene: 5. Germline CDR1 is SEHNR and CDR2 is FQNEAQ (reference sequence).

V and J are TRBV28 and TRBJ2-1, with TRBD2 matching 11 bases. With V trimmed by 3 bases and J by 7 bases, 5 bases remained unmatched. The CDR3 is made up of 15 amino acids. The germline V gene encodes CDR1 MDHEN and CDR2 SYDVKM. CDR3: CASSFSGRARNEQFF. CDR3 in DNA: TGTGCCAGCAGTTTTAGCGGGAGGGCCAGGAATGAGCAGTTCTTC.

The V call is TRBV7-2, the J call TRBJ2-3; 9 positions agree with TRBD1. V lost 2 bases to trimming and J lost 2 bases; unmatched junction nucleotides: 5. Germline CDR1 SGHTA, CDR2 FQGNSA. The CDR3 has 16 residues. The CDR3 protein is CASSLSWTGDTDTQYF. The CDR3 DNA sequence: TGTGCCAGCAGCTTAAGCTGGACAGGGGACACAGATACGCAGTATTTT.

This clone occurred once. The chain recombines TRBV6-1 with TRBJ2-2; D is uncertain. V was trimmed by 4 bases and J by 3 bases, leaving 6 bases between them. Looked up from germline, CDR1 is MNHNS and CDR2 is SASEGT. The CDR3 runs 13 residues. The CDR3 DNA reads TGTGCCAGCAGTGGACAACACACCGGGGAGCTGTTTTTT. This sequence encodes CASSGQHTGELFF.

This sequence joins TRBV4-1 and TRBJ1-2; D is unclear. Looked up from germline, CDR1 is MGHRA and CDR2 is YSYEKL. The germline V and J ends were trimmed by 5 bases and 8 bases, with 15 bases remaining between them. The CDR3 is 13 amino acids. The CDR3 reads CASSFVGAAGYTF. CDR3 sequence (DNA): TGCGCCAGCAGCTTCGTCGGAGCCGCCGGCTACACCTTC.

This chain links TRBV28 with TRBJ2-7; 8 bases agree with TRBD1. The CDR3 is made up of 16 amino acids. Germline V gene lookup returns CDR1 MDHEN and CDR2 SYDVKM. Trimming at V came to 4 bases and at J to 3 bases, leaving 11 bases not matched to a gene. The CDR3 DNA sequence: TGTGCCAGCAGTTCCCTTCGGACAGGGATCAGCTACGAGCAGTACTTC. Translation: CASSSLRTGISYEQYF.

The V and J genes are TRBV4-1 and TRBJ2-2; TRBD2 matches 9 bases. V trimming: 4 bases; J trimming: 5 bases; junction bases outside the gene matches: 23. The CDR3 spans 21 residues. The germline CDR1 and CDR2 sequences are MGHRA and YSYEKL. As DNA, the CDR3 is TGCGCCAGCAGCCCATTGGCCCGATCACAGCGGGAGGTAAGAAGAACCGGGGAGCTGTTTTTT. Encoded protein: CASSPLARSQREVRRTGELFF.

This clone occurred a few times. The V gene is TRBV5-6, the J gene TRBJ2-1; D ambiguous. CDR1 and CDR2 from the germline V gene are SGHDT and YYEEEE. CDR3 length equals 13 residues. Trimming took 0 bases from V and 6 from J, leaving 7 bases between them. DNA for the CDR3: TGTGCCAGCAGCTTGGGCGACTCCAATGAGCAGTTCTTC. This translates into CASSLGDSNEQFF.

The chain carries TRBV14 and TRBJ1-1; a possible D gene is TRBD1 (6 bases). Per the germline V gene, CDR1 is SGHDN and CDR2 is FVKESK. CDR3 length: 13 amino acids. V was shortened by 7 bases and J by 1 base, with 10 bases between the two germline ends. The CDR3 region is CASKGVWNTEAFF. In DNA, the CDR3 is TGTGCCAGCAAGGGGGTTTGGAACACTGAAGCTTTCTTT.

The CDR3 is CATSTLQGYEQYF. Written as DNA, the CDR3 is TGTGCCACCAGCACACTTCAGGGTTACGAGCAGTACTTC. The J gene is TRBJ2-7, the V gene TRBV15, with a weak D call TRBD1 (5 bases). The CDR3 totals 13 residues. Trimming pared 4 bases from V and 4 bases from J, leaving 11 bases between. Germline V lookup: CDR1 LNHNV, CDR2 YYDKDF (reference sequence).

The V and J genes are TRBV5-4 and TRBJ1-6, with 9 bases fitting TRBD1. J gave up 8 bases and V 0 bases, and 3 bases lay outside the gene matches. The CDR3 is 15 amino acids. Germline V gene sequence: CDR1 SGHNT, CDR2 YYREEE (reference sequence). In DNA, the CDR3 is TGTGCCAGCAGCTTGGGGGACAGGGAGGATTCACCCCTCCACTTT. Encoded protein: CASSLGDREDSPLHF.

The gene calls are TRBV19 and TRBJ2-1, with a tentative D call TRBD2 (6 bases). V was cut by 1 base and J by 7 bases, with 8 bases left in between. This CDR3 is built from 13 residues. Germline-derived CDR1 and CDR2 are LNHDA and SQIVND (reference sequence). CDR3: CASSIGGENEQFF. The CDR3 DNA reads TGTGCCAGTAGTATAGGGGGGGAGAATGAGCAGTTCTTC.

J is TRBJ2-7 and V is TRBV2, with a weak D call TRBD1 (5 bases). The CDR3 is 14 amino acids. CDR1 is SNHLY and CDR2 is FYNNEI in the germline V gene. V lost 4 bases, J lost 1 base, and 11 bases lay in between. The CDR3 nucleotides are TGTGCCAGCAGTGGGGGCGTCGGTTCCTACGAGCAGTACTTC. It codes for CASSGGVGSYEQYF. Using reference TRBV2 and TRBJ2-7 for the parts outside the CDR3, the full variable domain is EPEVTQTPSHQVTQMGQEVILRCVPISNHLYFYWYRQILGQKVEFLVSFYNNEISEKSEIFDDQFSVERPDGSNFTLKIRSTKLEDSAMYFCASSGGVGSYEQYFGPGTRLTVT.

This clone showed up just once. This chain links TRBV7-9 with TRBJ2-7, with 7 bases identical to TRBD2. Trimming at V came to 5 bases and at J to 3 bases, leaving 4 bases not matched to a gene. The CDR3 sequence is 13 residues long. Germline V gene sequence: CDR1 SEHNR, CDR2 FQNEAQ (reference sequence). CDR3 sequence: CASSQAGHYEQYF. In nucleotides, the CDR3 is TGTGCCAGCAGCCAAGCGGGGCACTACGAGCAGTACTTC.

This clone was picked up one time. This chain connects TRBV9 to TRBJ1-5; the D gene is possibly TRBD1 (5 bases). Per germline, CDR1 SGDLS and CDR2 YYNGEE. Trimming shortened V by 3 bases and J by 5 bases, and 9 bases separated the two germline ends. The CDR3 consists of 13 residues. The DNA of the CDR3 is TGTGCCAGCAGCGACAGGACGGATCAGCCCCAGCATTTT. It is translated as CASSDRTDQPQHF.

The gene calls are TRBV4-3 and TRBJ2-7, with 7 bases fitting TRBD1. J gave up 2 bases and V 1 base, and 2 bases lay outside the gene matches. This CDR3 region has 14 residues. Germline V gene data show CDR1 as LGHNA and CDR2 as YSLEER. CDR3 nucleotides: TGCGCCAGCAGCCAAGTTCAGGGGGCCTACGAGCAGTACTTC. The encoded protein is CASSQVQGAYEQYF.

V and J are TRBV4-1 and TRBJ2-5, with TRBD1 matching 9 bases. The DNA matches TRBJ2-7 better at its end, which makes the J call doubtful. CDR3 size: 16 residues. The germline V gene has CDR1 MGHRA and CDR2 YSYEKL. CDR3: CASSQLDRGVVYEQYF. The CDR3 DNA is TGCGCCAGCAGCCAATTGGACAGGGGAGTTGTCTACGAGCAGTACTTC.

This clone appeared once. V gene TRBV28 combines with J gene TRBJ2-3; D gene uncertain. CDR1 is MDHEN, CDR2 SYDVKM, per germline. The CDR3 consists of 12 residues. V lost 3 bases and J 5 bases, leaving 6 bases between the germline ends. CDR3 DNA sequence: TGTGCCAGCAGTTTTAGCCGAGATACGCAGTATTTT. The encoded protein is CASSFSRDTQYF. Looking up the rest from reference TRBV28 and TRBJ2-3 gives the full variable domain: DVKVTQSSRYLVKRTGEKVFLECVQDMDHENMFWYRQDPGLGLRLIYFSYDVKMKEKGDIPEGYSVSREKKERFSLILESASTNQTSMYLCASSFSRDTQYFGPGTRLTVL.

J is TRBJ2-7 and V is TRBV4-1, with D perhaps TRBD2 (6 bases). The germline V and J ends were trimmed by 11 bases and 6 bases, with 20 bases remaining between them. Germline V lookup: CDR1 MGHRA, CDR2 YSYEKL. The CDR3 is made up of 13 amino acids. Here the CDR3 reads CAPTGEAIGEQYF. DNA of the CDR3: TGCGCCCCTACGGGGGAGGCAATAGGCGAGCAGTACTTC.

This clone was seen more than once but under ten times. This chain uses TRBV4-3 with TRBJ2-2; 7 positions agree with TRBD1. Per the germline V gene, CDR1 is LGHNA and CDR2 is YSLEER. J was trimmed by 5 bases and V by 3 bases; bases with no gene match: 12. There are 17 residues in the CDR3. CDR3 in amino acids: CASSQASAGGKTGELFF. The DNA for the CDR3 is TGCGCCAGCAGCCAGGCTTCCGCAGGGGGAAAGACCGGGGAGCTGTTTTTT.

The V call is TRBV28, the J call TRBJ2-3, with 7 positions matching TRBD1. CDR1 and CDR2 from the germline V gene are MDHEN and SYDVKM. There are 14 residues in the CDR3. J was trimmed by 4 bases and V by 2 bases; bases with no gene match: 3. The CDR3 region has the DNA TGTGCCAGCAGTTTAGAAAGGGGGCCAGATACGCAGTATTTT. Residues: CASSLERGPDTQYF. Supplemented by reference TRBV28 and TRBJ2-3, the full variable domain reads DVKVTQSSRYLVKRTGEKVFLECVQDMDHENMFWYRQDPGLGLRLIYFSYDVKMKEKGDIPEGYSVSREKKERFSLILESASTNQTSMYLCASSLERGPDTQYFGPGTRLTVL.

In nucleotides, the CDR3 is TGCAGCGTTTTCAGGGAAAACACCGGGGAGCTGTTTTTT. Amino acid sequence: CSVFRENTGELFF. The chain employs TRBV29-1 and TRBJ2-2, with D tentatively TRBD1 (5 bases). Trimming removed 5 bases from V and 2 bases from J, with 9 bases in between. Germline loops: CDR1 SQVTM, CDR2 ANQGSEA. The CDR3 has 13 residues.

This chain connects TRBV7-9 to TRBJ2-1; 8 positions match TRBD2. Germline trimming cut 3 bases from V and 2 bases from J; bases unmatched to any gene: 6. Germline values: CDR1 SEHNR, CDR2 FQNEAQ (reference sequence). This CDR3 contains 16 residues. CDR3 residues: CASSFRGGPPYNEQFF. The CDR3 region has the DNA TGTGCCAGCAGCTTTCGCGGGGGGCCCCCCTACAATGAGCAGTTCTTC.

V usage is TRBV5-1 and J usage is TRBJ2-1, with D possibly matching TRBD2 (5 bases). Germline-derived CDR1 and CDR2 are SGHRS and YFSETQ. The CDR3 loop spans 15 amino acids. The V gene lost 0 bases and the J gene lost 4 bases, with 11 bases spanning the gap. The CDR3 protein is CASSLVGGGYNEQFF. The CDR3 nucleotides are TGCGCCAGCAGCTTGGTAGGAGGTGGATACAATGAGCAGTTCTTC.